This T cell receptor (beta chain) was identified in a study of shared T cell receptors in the human thymus. V trimming: 5 bases; J trimming: 0 bases; junction bases outside the gene matches: 14. The length of the CDR3 is 17 residues. Looked up from germline, CDR1 is GTSNPN and CDR2 is SVGIG (reference sequence). Repertoires were generated with immunoSEQ multiplex PCR, while TCRdb's copy carries only in-frame clones and drops some. The sample holds about 660,000 clones, 80% to 90% seen once. This sample was shared with a second study, whose subject was human thymus T cells. From that study: Those donating were healthy Finnish infants in corrective surgery for congenital heart defects. Resected material from corrective heart surgery provided the thymus tissue analysed. The authors found apparently biased V and J gene usage in thymic and blood repertoires. There were highly overlapping thymic repertoires among unrelated individuals, as related research reported.

The sequenced sample consisted of thymocytes. The source of this sequence is a boy under three years old with a congenital heart defect. V usage is TRBV30 and J usage is TRBJ1-1, with 8 bases lining up with TRBD1. The DNA of the CDR3 is TGTGCCTGGCGTATCGGACAGGGTAATTACATGAACACTGAAGCTTTCTTT. This gives the protein CAWRIGQGNYMNTEAFF.